The 15 T cell receptor beta chains below come from one sample, sequenced in a study of graft-versus-host responses after intestinal transplantation. Only in-frame clones appear in the TCRdb table, and some are missing; sequencing was by immunoSEQ multiplex PCR. There are 84,000 or so clones in the sample; about nine tenths occur only once, and 0.3% to 0.35% lies in the top ten. These receptors have no identified antigens. This sample comprised unstimulated CD4+ T cells sorted from spleen or lymph node cells, obtained before intestinal transplant. The receptors derive from a human donor who received an intestinal transplant.

DNA for the CDR3: TGTGCCAGTAGTCTAAGGGATGGCTACACCTTC. Protein: CASSLRDGYTF. The chain uses TRBV19 and TRBJ1-2; no definite D call. The V and J ends lost 5 bases and 6 bases respectively, with 7 bases between them. The germline V gene has CDR1 LNHDA and CDR2 SQIVND (reference sequence). This CDR3 is 11 amino acids long.

The chain links TRBV27 to TRBJ2-1; 11 nucleotides agree with TRBD2. The germline V gene encodes CDR1 MNHEY and CDR2 SMNVEV (reference sequence). Unmatched junction bases numbered 10, after V lost 6 bases and J lost 9 bases. This CDR3 has 15 amino acids. CDR3 loop: CASRGASGRMGEQFF. CDR3 nucleotides: TGTGCCAGCAGAGGGGCTAGCGGGAGGATGGGTGAGCAGTTCTTC.

The gene calls are TRBV27 and TRBJ2-1, with 9 bases aligning to TRBD1. The CDR3 extends over 15 amino acids. Germline V lookup: CDR1 MNHEY, CDR2 SMNVEV (reference sequence). V shed 3 bases and J 9 bases; nucleotides not matched to a gene: 9. The CDR3 DNA reads TGTGCCAGCAGTTTCCAGGGGACAGGGTTGCTTGAGCAGTTCTTC. This sequence encodes CASSFQGTGLLEQFF.

This clone was recorded a few times. This chain connects TRBV6-6 to TRBJ1-4, with D unclear. The CDR3 has 15 residues. Trimming removed 3 bases at V and 7 bases at J, with 15 bases between. Germline V gene sequence: CDR1 MNHNY, CDR2 SVGAGI (reference sequence). The CDR3 sequence: CASSYSAHGSEKLFF. The DNA for the CDR3 is TGTGCCAGCAGTTATTCTGCTCATGGTAGTGAAAAACTGTTTTTT.

The chain carries TRBV6-1 and TRBJ1-3; D not resolved. The CDR3 consists of 13 residues. Trimming cost V 7 bases and J 0 bases, with 7 bases left between them. CDR1 MNHNS and CDR2 SASEGT come from the germline V gene. The CDR3 sequence: CASKAFSGNTIYF. The CDR3 bases are TGTGCCAGCAAGGCCTTCTCTGGAAACACCATATATTTT.

This clone was observed a handful of times. The chain couples TRBV10-1 to TRBJ2-7, with D hard to call. The germline V gene has CDR1 WNHNN and CDR2 SYGVQD (reference sequence). Trimming removed 3 bases at V and 13 bases at J, with 4 bases between. CDR3 length: 8 amino acids. The CDR3 here is CASSEHYF. In DNA form, the CDR3 reads TGCGCCAGCAGTGAACACTACTTC.

The chain joins TRBV5-8 to TRBJ2-3; no firm D call. The germline V and J ends were trimmed by 2 bases and 5 bases, with 9 bases remaining between them. This CDR3 spans 13 amino acids. Germline V gene lookup returns CDR1 SGHTS and CDR2 YDEGEE. The CDR3 DNA sequence: TGTGCCAGCAGCTTCTTCGGGCGAGATACGCAGTATTTT. Amino acid sequence: CASSFFGRDTQYF.

The chain is built from TRBV2 and TRBJ2-5; the D gene is possibly TRBD2 (5 bases). The CDR3 totals 13 residues. The germline V gene has CDR1 SNHLY and CDR2 FYNNEI. Trimming removed 10 bases at V and 1 base at J, with 13 bases between. CDR3 DNA: TGTGCCACCACTAGGGATGTCCAAGAGACCCAGTACTTC. This sequence encodes CATTRDVQETQYF.

A single count supports this clone. The chain has TRBV18 and TRBJ2-7, with TRBD2 matching 8 bases. This CDR3 contains 12 residues. Germline CDR1 and CDR2: KGHSH and LQKENI. V lost 5 bases, J lost 6 bases, and 3 bases stayed unmatched. CDR3 coding DNA: TGTGCCAGCTCAACAGGACTAGCCGAGCAGTACTTC. As protein: CASSTGLAEQYF.

This clone occurred once. The chain uses TRBV2 and TRBJ2-5; TRBD2 agrees at 11 bases. In germline, CDR1 is SNHLY, CDR2 FYNNEI. This CDR3 contains 17 residues. V was pared by 7 bases and J by 9 bases, with 19 bases of the junction left unmatched. CDR3 nucleotides: TGTGCCAGCACCCCTCCGGGACTAGCGGCCCTTGGGGAGGCCCAGTACTTC. Translated: CASTPPGLAALGEAQYF.

The V and J genes are TRBV18 and TRBJ2-1; 7 bases map to TRBD2. The J segment lost 10 bases and the V segment lost 0 bases, leaving 15 bases of the junction unmatched. The germline V gene encodes CDR1 KGHSH and CDR2 LQKENI. This CDR3 comprises 17 residues. CDR3 sequence reads: CASSPPSAGPTIREQFF. CDR3 nucleotide sequence: TGTGCCAGCTCACCACCCTCAGCGGGACCAACAATTCGGGAGCAGTTCTTC.

The chain is built from TRBV19 and TRBJ2-7; 7 positions match TRBD2. CDR1 LNHDA and CDR2 SQIVND come from the germline V gene (reference sequence). After removal of 7 bases from V and 3 bases from J, the junction contained 12 bases not matched to a gene. There are 15 residues in the CDR3. CDR3 sequence: CASITKAGSDYEQYF. CDR3 DNA: TGTGCCAGTATCACCAAAGCGGGAAGCGACTACGAGCAGTACTTC.

The chain couples TRBV6-6 to TRBJ1-6; the match to TRBD1 covers 7 bases. The CDR3 runs 14 residues. The trim removed 8 bases at V and 0 bases at J, leaving 1 base unmatched. CDR1 MNHNY and CDR2 SVGAGI come from the germline V gene (reference sequence). CDR3 residues: CASGDSSYNSPLHF. CDR3 DNA sequence: TGTGCCAGCGGGGACAGCTCCTATAATTCACCCCTCCACTTT.

The chain is built from TRBV30 and TRBJ1-4; D not resolved. Germline V CDR1 and CDR2: GTSNPN, SVGIG (reference sequence). CDR3 size: 11 residues. Trimming cost V 3 bases and J 5 bases, with 4 bases left between them. The CDR3 DNA reads TGTGCCTGGAGCCGGAATGAAAAACTGTTTTTT. Residues: CAWSRNEKLFF.

This chain joins TRBV5-4 and TRBJ1-3; D ambiguous. This CDR3 has 16 residues. From germline, CDR1 is SGHNT and CDR2 YYREEE (reference sequence). Trimming took off 4 bases at V and 0 bases at J, with 14 bases between the two ends. The CDR3 region is CASSAGRMSSGNTIYF. The CDR3, as DNA: TGTGCCAGCAGCGCCGGACGGATGAGCTCTGGAAACACCATATATTTT.